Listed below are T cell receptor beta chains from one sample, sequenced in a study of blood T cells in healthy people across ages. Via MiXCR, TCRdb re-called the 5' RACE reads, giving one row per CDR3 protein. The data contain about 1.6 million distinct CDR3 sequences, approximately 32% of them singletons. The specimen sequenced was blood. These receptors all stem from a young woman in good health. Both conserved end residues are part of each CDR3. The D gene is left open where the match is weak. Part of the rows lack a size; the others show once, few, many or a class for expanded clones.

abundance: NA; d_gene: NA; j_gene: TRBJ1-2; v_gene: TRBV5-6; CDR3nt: TGTGCCAGCAGCTTGGCGGGCCCCAGATATGGCTACACCTTC; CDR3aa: CASSLAGPRYGYTF
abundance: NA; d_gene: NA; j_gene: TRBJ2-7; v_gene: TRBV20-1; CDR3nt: TGCAGTGCTAGAGATCAGGCAGGGCTCTACGAGCAGTACTTC; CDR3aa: CSARDQAGLYEQYF
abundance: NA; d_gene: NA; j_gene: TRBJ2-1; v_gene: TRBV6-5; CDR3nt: TGTGCCAGCAGTTACGAAGGACCGAATGAGCAGTTCTTC; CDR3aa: CASSYEGPNEQFF
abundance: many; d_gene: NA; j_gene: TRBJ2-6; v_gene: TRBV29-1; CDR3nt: TGCAGCGTTCGGCTCTCTGGGGCCAACGTCCTGACTTTC; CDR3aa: CSVRLSGANVLTF
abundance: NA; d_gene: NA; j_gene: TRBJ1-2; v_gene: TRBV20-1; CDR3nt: TGCAGTGCGAGAGATCGGTCCGGTTATGGCTACACCTTC; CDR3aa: CSARDRSGYGYTF
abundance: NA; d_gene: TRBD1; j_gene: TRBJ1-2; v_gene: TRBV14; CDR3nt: TGTGCCAGCAGCGACCGGGACAGCGCGTCACGGGGCTACACCTTC; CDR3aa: CASSDRDSASRGYTF
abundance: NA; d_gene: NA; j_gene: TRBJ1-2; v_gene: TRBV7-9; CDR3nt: TGTGCCAGCAGCACTTCCAAGTACGACAGGAACTATGGCTACACCTTC; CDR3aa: CASSTSKYDRNYGYTF
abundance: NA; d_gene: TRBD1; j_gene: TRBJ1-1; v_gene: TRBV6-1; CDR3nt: TGTGCCAGTCTGACAGGGGACACTGAAGCTTTCTTT; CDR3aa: CASLTGDTEAFF
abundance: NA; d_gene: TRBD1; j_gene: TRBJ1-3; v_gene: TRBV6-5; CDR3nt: TGTGCCAGCAGCCCCGGGACAGGGATCTCTGGAAACACCATATATTTT; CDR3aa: CASSPGTGISGNTIYF
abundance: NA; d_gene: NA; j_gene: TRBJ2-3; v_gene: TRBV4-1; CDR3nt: TGCGCCAGCAGCCAAGGGCCCTCCTGGGGGACAGATACGCAGTATTTT; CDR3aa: CASSQGPSWGTDTQYF
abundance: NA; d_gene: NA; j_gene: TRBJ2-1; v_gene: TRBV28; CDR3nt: TGTGCCAGCAGTTTGTTGGCCGGAACAGGCAACAATGAGCAGTTCTTC; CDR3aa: CASSLLAGTGNNEQFF
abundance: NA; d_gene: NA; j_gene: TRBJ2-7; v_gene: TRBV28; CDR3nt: TGTACCAGCAGCCCCGTCCAACGAGAGCAGTACTTC; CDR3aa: CTSSPVQREQYF
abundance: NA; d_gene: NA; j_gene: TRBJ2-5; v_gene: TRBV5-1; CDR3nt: TGCGCCAGCAAGGGAGCGGGCGCAGAGACCCAGTACTTC; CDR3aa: CASKGAGAETQYF
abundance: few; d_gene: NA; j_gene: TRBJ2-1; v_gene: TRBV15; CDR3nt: TGTGCCACCAGCAGAGATCGGGGCCGGAATGAGCAGTTCTTC; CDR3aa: CATSRDRGRNEQFF
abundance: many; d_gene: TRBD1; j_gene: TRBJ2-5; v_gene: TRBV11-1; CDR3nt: TGTGCCAGCAGCGACCCTTCGGCCGCGACAGGGCGAGATGAAGAGACCCAGTACTTC; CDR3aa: CASSDPSAATGRDEETQYF
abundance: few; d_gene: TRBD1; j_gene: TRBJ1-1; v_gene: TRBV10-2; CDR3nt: TGCGCCAGCAGTTCCAAACAGGGGACTGAAGCTTTCTTT; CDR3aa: CASSSKQGTEAFF
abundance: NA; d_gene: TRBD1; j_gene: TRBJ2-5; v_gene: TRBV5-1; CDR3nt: TGCGCCAGCAGCTTGGGGACAGGGACCCTTCAAGAGACCCAGTACTTC; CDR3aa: CASSLGTGTLQETQYF
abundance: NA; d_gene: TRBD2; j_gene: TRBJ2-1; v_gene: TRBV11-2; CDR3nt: TGTGCCAGCAGCCAAAGACTAGCGGGGGACTACAATGAGCAGTTCTTC; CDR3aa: CASSQRLAGDYNEQFF
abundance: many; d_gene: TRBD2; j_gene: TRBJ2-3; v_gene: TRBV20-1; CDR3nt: TGCAGTGCAAGACCTAGCGGGGGGGCTTTGACAGATACGCAGTATTTT; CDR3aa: CSARPSGGALTDTQYF
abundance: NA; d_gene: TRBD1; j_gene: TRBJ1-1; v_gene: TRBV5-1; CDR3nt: TGCGCCAGCAGCTCCAGACCGGGACAGGGGATGAACACTGAAGCTTTCTTT; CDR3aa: CASSSRPGQGMNTEAFF
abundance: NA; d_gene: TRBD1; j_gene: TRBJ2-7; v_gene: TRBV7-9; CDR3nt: TGTGCCAGCAGCTGCGGGACAGGTATCTACGAGCAGTACTTC; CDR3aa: CASSCGTGIYEQYF
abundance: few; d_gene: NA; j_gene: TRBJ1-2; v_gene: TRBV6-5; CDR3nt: TGTGCCAGCAGTTACGATGTGGGGCAGGCCCTTATCTATGGCTACACCTTC; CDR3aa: CASSYDVGQALIYGYTF
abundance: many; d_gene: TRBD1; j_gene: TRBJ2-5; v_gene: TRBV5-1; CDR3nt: TGCGCCAGCAGCGAGACAGGGTTGGAGACCCAGTACTTC; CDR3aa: CASSETGLETQYF
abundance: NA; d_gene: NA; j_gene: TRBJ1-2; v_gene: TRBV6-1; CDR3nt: TGTGCCAGCATGACAGTTCTCGGCTACACCTTC; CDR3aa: CASMTVLGYTF
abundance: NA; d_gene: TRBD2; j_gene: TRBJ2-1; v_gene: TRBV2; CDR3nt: TGTGCCAGCCGGGATAGCGGGTCCAGCTCCTACAATGAGCAGTTCTTC; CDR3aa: CASRDSGSSSYNEQFF
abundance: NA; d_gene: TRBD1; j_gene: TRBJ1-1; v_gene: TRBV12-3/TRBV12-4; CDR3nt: TGTGCCAGCACCAGGGACAGCCTGAACACTGAAGCTTTCTTT; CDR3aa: CASTRDSLNTEAFF
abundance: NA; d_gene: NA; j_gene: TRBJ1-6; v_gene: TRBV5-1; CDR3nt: TGCGCCAGCAACCCGCGTTCGGGGGGTTCACCCCTCCACTTT; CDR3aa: CASNPRSGGSPLHF
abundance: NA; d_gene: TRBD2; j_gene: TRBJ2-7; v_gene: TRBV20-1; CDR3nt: TGCAGTGCTAGAAAGGGACTAGCGGAATACTACGAGCAGTACTTC; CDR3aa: CSARKGLAEYYEQYF
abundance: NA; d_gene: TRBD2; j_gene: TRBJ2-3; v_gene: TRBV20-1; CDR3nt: TGCAGTGCTAGAGGACTATCCGGGGGGGGCACAGATACGCAGTATGGGTGGGGCACAGATACGCAGTATTTT; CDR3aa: CSARGLSGGGTDTQYGWGTDTQYF
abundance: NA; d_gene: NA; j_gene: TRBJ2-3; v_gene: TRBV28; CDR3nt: TGTGCCAGCCCGACATTAACTCCCCCAGATACGCAGTATTTT; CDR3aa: CASPTLTPPDTQYF
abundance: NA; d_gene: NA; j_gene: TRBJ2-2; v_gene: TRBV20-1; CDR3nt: TGCAGTGCTCGCGACCTCTCGAGGGGCACCGGGGAGCTGTTTTTT; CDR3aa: CSARDLSRGTGELFF
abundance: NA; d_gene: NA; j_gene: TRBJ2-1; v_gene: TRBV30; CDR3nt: TGTGCCTGGAGCAGGGTAGATGAGCAGTTCTTC; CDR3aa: CAWSRVDEQFF
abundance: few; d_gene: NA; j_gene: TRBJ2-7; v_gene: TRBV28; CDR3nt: TGTGCCAGCAGCACTTTATCGCTCTACGAGCAGTACTTC; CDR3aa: CASSTLSLYEQYF
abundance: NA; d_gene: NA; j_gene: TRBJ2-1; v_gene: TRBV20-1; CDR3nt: TGCAGTGCTTTGTGGGGCCCCTACAATGAGCAGTTCTTC; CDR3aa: CSALWGPYNEQFF
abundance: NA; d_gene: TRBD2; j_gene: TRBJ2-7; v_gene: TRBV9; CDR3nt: TGTGCCAGCAGCCCCCGGGGAGGGACTAGCGGGACCTACGAGCAGTACTTC; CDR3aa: CASSPRGGTSGTYEQYF
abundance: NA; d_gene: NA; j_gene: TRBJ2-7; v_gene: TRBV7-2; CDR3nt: TGTGCCAGCAGCTTAGCGGAGGAGAGCTCCTACGAGCAGTACTTC; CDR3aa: CASSLAEESSYEQYF
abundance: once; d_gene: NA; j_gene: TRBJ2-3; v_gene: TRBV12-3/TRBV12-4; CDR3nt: TGTGCCAGCAGGCCCCCCCCGGGGGTTGGAACAGATACGCAGTATTTT; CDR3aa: CASRPPPGVGTDTQYF
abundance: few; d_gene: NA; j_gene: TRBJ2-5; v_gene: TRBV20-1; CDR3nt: TGCAGTGCTACGAAAGGGAAGGGGCAAGAGACCCAGTACTTC; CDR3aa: CSATKGKGQETQYF
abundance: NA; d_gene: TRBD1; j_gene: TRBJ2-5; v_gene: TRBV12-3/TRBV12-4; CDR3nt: TGTGCCAGCAGTCTTGACAGGGGGCGCGTTGAGACCCAGTACTTC; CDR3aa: CASSLDRGRVETQYF
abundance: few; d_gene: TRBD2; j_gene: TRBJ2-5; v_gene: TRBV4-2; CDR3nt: TGTGCCAGCAGCCAGTACCGCGGGGGGGAGGGACAAGAGACCCAGTACTTC; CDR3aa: CASSQYRGGEGQETQYF
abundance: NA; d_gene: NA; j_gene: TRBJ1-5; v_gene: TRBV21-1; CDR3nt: TGTGCCAGCAGCAAGCTTACCCGGGACGGGAATCAGCCCCAGCATTTT; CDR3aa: CASSKLTRDGNQPQHF
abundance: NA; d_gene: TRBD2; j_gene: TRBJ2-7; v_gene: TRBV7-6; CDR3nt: TGTGCCAGCAGCCGCTTTGGGGAGTGGCGGGAGGCCCGAACCGGAGGCGAGCAGTACTTC; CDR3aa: CASSRFGEWREARTGGEQYF
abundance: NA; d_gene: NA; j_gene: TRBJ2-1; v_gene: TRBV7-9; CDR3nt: TGTGCCAGCAGCTTAGCGGGGGGCCAGGGTGAGCAGTTCTTC; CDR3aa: CASSLAGGQGEQFF
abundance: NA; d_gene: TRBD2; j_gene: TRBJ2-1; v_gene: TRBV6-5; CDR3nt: TGTGCCAGCAGTGCCCAGCGGGAGGGCGAGCAGTTCTTC; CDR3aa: CASSAQREGEQFF
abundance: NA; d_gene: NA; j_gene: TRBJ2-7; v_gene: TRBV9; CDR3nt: TGTGCCAGCAGCCCCTCCGCTAGCGAGTACGAGCAGTACTTC; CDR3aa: CASSPSASEYEQYF
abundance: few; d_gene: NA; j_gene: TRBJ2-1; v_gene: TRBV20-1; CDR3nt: TGCAGTGCTAGCTCGGCGGACAACTTCTACAATGAGCAGTTCTTC; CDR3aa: CSASSADNFYNEQFF
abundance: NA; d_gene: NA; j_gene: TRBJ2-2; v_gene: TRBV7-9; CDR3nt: TGTGCCAGCAGCGCCACAGGGATCCATCACACCGGGGAGCTGTTTTTT; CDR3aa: CASSATGIHHTGELFF
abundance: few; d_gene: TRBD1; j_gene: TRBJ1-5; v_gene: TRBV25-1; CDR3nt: TGTGCCAGCGGGACAGGGGATGGAAGCAATCAGCCCCAGCATTTT; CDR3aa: CASGTGDGSNQPQHF
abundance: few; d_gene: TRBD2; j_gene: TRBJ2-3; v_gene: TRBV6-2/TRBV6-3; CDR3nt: TGTGCCAGCAGACGGGAGGGGAGGCTAGATACGCAGTATTTT; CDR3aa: CASRREGRLDTQYF
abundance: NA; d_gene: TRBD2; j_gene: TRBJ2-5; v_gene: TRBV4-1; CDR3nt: TGCGCCAGCAGCCCAGGAGGGAGCGGGGAGTGGGAGACCCAGTACTTC; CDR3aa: CASSPGGSGEWETQYF
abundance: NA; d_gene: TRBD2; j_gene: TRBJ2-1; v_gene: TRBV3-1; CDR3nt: TGTGCCAGCAGCCAGGGACTAGCGGGGGGGAGGAATGAGCAGTTCTTC; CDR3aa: CASSQGLAGGRNEQFF